This T cell receptor (beta chain) derives from a study of T cell clusters in autoimmune cytopenias. Across the whole study: The median distinct TRB clonotype count was approximately 2,400 per sample, from a median approximately 52,000 reads.

This clonotype is deemed medium-sized (0.01 to 0.1%) by its frequency. Multiplex touch-down PCR amplified TRB using TRB-A and TRB-B pools in one tube. Reprocessing the multiplex PCR reads, TCRdb reports a single entry for every CDR3 protein and omits DNA. This sample contains approximately 6,000 distinct CDR3 sequences. Per the germline V gene, CDR1 is LNHNV and CDR2 is YYDKDF (reference sequence). The CDR3 is 14 residues long. TRB was amplified from around 250 ng of peripheral blood genomic DNA per sample. Sequenced sample: peripheral blood. The chain carries TRBV15 and TRBJ2-7; TCRdb's D gene call, TRBD2, goes unchecked for lack of DNA. This sequence was found in a human donor with an autoimmune cytopenia or autoimmune hepatitis (not recorded which). This CDR3 is CATSRDRSGSEQYF.